The rows below give T cell receptor beta chains drawn from one sample of a study of blood T cells in healthy people across ages. From the 5' RACE reads, TCRdb called clonotypes with MiXCR, one entry per CDR3 protein. The sample carries about 1,500,000 distinct CDR3 sequences, around two fifths recorded once. The sample consisted of blood. The receptor set was obtained from a woman aged 18-29 years in good health. Both conserved end residues are part of each CDR3. A D gene is named only where the DNA matches it firmly.

TRBD1 | TRBV7-8 | CASSLAGQGASGYTF
- | TRBV10-3 | CAISKQGLGYGYTF
- | TRBV7-2 | CASSLAPGGVYEQFF
- | TRBV28 | CASSHKGDADTQYF
- | TRBV12-3/TRBV12-4 | CASSAPTRGTDTQYF
- | TRBV5-1 | CASSRQLEETQYF
TRBD2 | TRBV20-1 | CSARDEGAGKYEQYF
- | TRBV24-1 | CATRDGSSPLHF
TRBD2 | TRBV20-1 | CSAPAGGPGINEQFF
- | TRBV2 | CASRDGVNTEAFF
- | TRBV18 | CASSSRDSRTKMLKFF
- | TRBV29-1 | CSVKGGRDETQYF
- | TRBV20-1 | CSALAGANEKLFF
- | TRBV11-2 | CASSLGGSAKNEQFF
- | TRBV27 | CASSFIPGPMNTEAFF
TRBD2 | TRBV2 | CASTSGTSGRPYNEQFF
TRBD2 | TRBV15 | CATSRGYGLAGYSSYNGQFF
TRBD2 | TRBV29-1 | CSVDLAGRADTQYF
TRBD1 | TRBV2 | CARRDRRSTDTQYF
- | TRBV29-1 | CSVVSPPPPYNEQFF
TRBD1 | TRBV5-1 | CASSMGQGMEQYF
TRBD1 | TRBV12-3/TRBV12-4 | CASRMTGGNYEQYF
- | TRBV27 | CASSPQDAAGEQYF
- | TRBV3-1 | CASSPKNLDGYGYTF
- | TRBV20-1 | CSAVDLRRDLYEQYF
TRBD1 | TRBV28 | CASRQGASYNEQYF
TRBD2 | TRBV27 | CASSPIGGAYNEQFF
TRBD1 | TRBV9 | CASSVRDRGGETQYF
- | TRBV20-1 | CSALQGKDQPQHF
TRBD2 | TRBV6-8 | CASSYPAGGNTEQYF
TRBD2 | TRBV2 | CAVAGLAYNEQFF
- | TRBV20-1 | CSAKSRNEKLFF
- | TRBV20-1 | CSAPPSQDTQYF
- | TRBV4-2 | CASSQDPMGTGEGGSEQFF
- | TRBV18 | CASSPRRRAGETQYF
- | TRBV5-1 | CASSPRVNTEAFF
TRBD2 | TRBV12-3/TRBV12-4 | CASSLGLAGGKIQYF
- | TRBV20-1 | CSARTATDTQYF
TRBD2 | TRBV5-1 | CASSLSGTSGSIGDNEQFF
- | TRBV6-2/TRBV6-3 | CASSNGIDNEQFF
- | TRBV7-9 | CASSPGTIRGTKRTDTQYF
- | TRBV7-8 | CASTRDRGSEAFF
- | TRBV20-1 | CSARDPGQNNEQFF
TRBD1 | TRBV9 | CASSNTGGREQFF
- | TRBV25-1 | CASSRKGVNYGYTF
- | TRBV18 | CASARGNEKLFF
- | TRBV9 | CASSVGEFEETQFF
- | TRBV3-1 | CASSQEGGGAYEQYF
- | TRBV5-1 | CASSLGGARGTGELAKNIQYF
TRBD2 | TRBV7-2 | CASSLYMAGGGITDTQYF
- | TRBV11-2 | CASSLDLTVEAFF
TRBD2 | TRBV7-2 | CASSLVFGEGLKMQETQYF
- | TRBV20-1 | CSASSVSTAGKAPETQYF
- | TRBV29-1 | CSVLGGGQSYEQYF
- | TRBV20-1 | CSAAPSLYNEQFF